The sequence of this TCR beta chain was determined in a study of blood T cells in healthy people across ages. Study in general: Template-switching capture recovered about one barcoded beta molecule per two T cells. Study results and limitations: Versus aged donors, long-lived donors had higher diversity and more naive CD4+ cells.

A J-beta primer mix and a sample-barcoded 5' primer were used in a second PCR of roughly 6 to 11 cycles. TCRdb re-analysed the 5' RACE reads in MiXCR, keeping a single row per CDR3 protein. The sample shows roughly 680,000 distinct CDR3 sequences, 45% to 50% of them seen only once. The CDR3 length is 13 residues. Trimming left V 7 bases short and J 1 base short, with 11 bases between. Germline values: CDR1 SGDLS, CDR2 YYNGEE. Details on this clonotype: The antigen remains undetermined.

This TCR derives from a woman aged 60-75 years in good health. The sequenced sample consisted of blood. The rearrangement links TRBV9 to TRBJ2-5; a weak D match, TRBD1 (7 bases). CDR3 protein: CASGGTVQETQYF. The CDR3 region has the DNA TGTGCCAGCGGGGGGACAGTCCAAGAGACCCAGTACTTC.